The 6 T cell receptor beta chains below all came from one sample that was sequenced in a study of control samples from healthy donors and cancer patients. The table came from immunoSEQ multiplex PCR; TCRdb's copy has only in-frame clones and leaves some out. The data hold around 42,000 clones, with roughly 94% observed a single time. The specimen sequenced was blood. The source is a man in his 60s in good health.

The chain's CDR3 is CASSLMGGDNEQFF. Written as DNA, the CDR3 is TGTGCCAGCAGCTTAATGGGCGGAGACAATGAGCAGTTCTTC. J is TRBJ2-1 and V is TRBV7-3; D is uncertain. Germline lookup yields CDR1 SGHTA and CDR2 FQGTGA. V lost 1 base and J 5 bases, leaving 9 bases between the germline ends. CDR3 length: 14 amino acids. The variable domain in full, with the rest retrieved from reference TRBV7-3 and TRBJ2-1, is GAGVSQTPSNKVTEKGKYVELRCDPISGHTALYWYRQSLGQGPEFLIYFQGTGAADDSGLPNDRFFAVRPEGSVSTLKIQRTERGDSAVYLCASSLMGGDNEQFFGPGTRLTVL.

This clone was counted a single time. The CDR3 region is CASSPLGGRSTDTQYF. The CDR3 DNA sequence: TGTGCCAGCAGCCCCTTAGGCGGGAGGTCCACAGATACGCAGTATTTT. This rearrangement joins TRBV3-1 (or the pseudogene TRBV3-2) to TRBJ2-3; the match to TRBD2 covers 8 bases. V was clipped by 4 bases and J by 2 bases; unmatched bases: 8. CDR1 LGHDT and CDR2 YNNKEL come from the germline V gene (reference sequence). The CDR3 is made up of 16 amino acids.

CDR3 residues: CSASRTRTDTQYF. The CDR3, as DNA: TGCAGTGCTAGTCGGACCCGCACAGATACGCAGTATTTT. The rearrangement joins TRBV20-1 to TRBJ2-3; D call uncertain. The CDR3 totals 13 residues. Germline CDR1 reads DFQATT; CDR2 reads SNEGSKA (reference sequence). Trimming took 3 bases from V and 1 from J, leaving 8 bases between them.

The V gene is TRBV2, the J gene TRBJ2-1, with TRBD1 identical over 8 bases. Germline V lookup: CDR1 SNHLY, CDR2 FYNNEI. V trimming: 4 bases; J trimming: 4 bases; junction bases outside the gene matches: 3. The CDR3 totals 14 residues. CDR3: CASSVGQVYNEQFF. The CDR3 DNA sequence: TGTGCCAGCAGTGTGGGACAGGTGTACAATGAGCAGTTCTTC.

This chain uses TRBV5-1 with TRBJ2-7; 10 nucleotides match TRBD2. Germline V lookup: CDR1 SGHRS, CDR2 YFSETQ. Trimming cost V 2 bases and J 1 base; bases outside gene matches: 6. The CDR3 totals 16 residues. In DNA form, the CDR3 reads TGCGCCAGCAGCTTAACCCTAGCGGGAGTGTCCTACGAGCAGTACTTC. Protein: CASSLTLAGVSYEQYF.

The chain has TRBV7-9 and TRBJ1-1, with D hard to call. There are 15 residues in the CDR3. CDR1 and CDR2 (germline): SEHNR, FQNEAQ (reference sequence). Trimming shortened V by 3 bases and J by 0 bases, and 11 bases separated the two germline ends. Written as DNA, the CDR3 is TGTGCCAGCAGCTTTATCCGGGGTCTGAACACTGAAGCTTTCTTT. Residues: CASSFIRGLNTEAFF.